Listed below are T cell receptor beta chains from one sample, sequenced in a study of blood T cell repertoires in COVID-19. The repertoire was sequenced with immunoSEQ multiplex PCR; TCRdb's copy has only in-frame clones and lacks some. The table has about 310,000 clones, 87% seen once. Sequenced sample: PBMCs or T cells enriched from blood (not recorded which). Receptors originate from a woman aged 18-29 years who had recovered from COVID-19. CDR3s include the opening cysteine and the closing phenylalanine or tryptophan. The order of the fields is J gene, V gene, CDR3 protein.

>TRBJ1-5|TRBV6-4
CASSDSRQAGQPQHF
>TRBJ1-1|TRBV19
CASSRPGLGYLNTEAFF
>TRBJ2-5|TRBV7-9
CASSSWDRVSGAQYF
>TRBJ2-1|TRBV5-1
CASSGAFSSYNEQFF
>TRBJ2-7|TRBV6-2/TRBV6-3
CASSFGQGAIYEQYF
>TRBJ1-1|TRBV18
CASSPRTGDTEAFF
>TRBJ2-7|TRBV5-4
CASSAGSRSSYEQYF
>TRBJ1-2|TRBV5-4
CASSALRGSRGYTF
>TRBJ2-7|TRBV6-5
CASNPRTEISYEQYF
>TRBJ2-3|TRBV4-1
CASSRDRGRADTQYF
>TRBJ1-1|TRBV7-9
CASSLRTAGSTLNTEAFF
>TRBJ2-1|TRBV7-9
CASSAGGTSDHNEQFF
>TRBJ2-5|TRBV5-1
CASSSGQGWETQYF
>TRBJ2-3|TRBV4-3
CASSRRGPDTQYF
>TRBJ2-7|TRBV2
CASKGYEQYF
>TRBJ2-1|TRBV11-3
CASSLVGHEQFF
>TRBJ2-7|TRBV5-1
CASSLAGGGTYEQYF
>TRBJ2-4|TRBV6-2/TRBV6-3
CASSYELRGTSGAKNIQYF
>TRBJ2-5|TRBV11-2
CASSLGPHSFPSRETQYF
>TRBJ2-7|TRBV11-2
CASSLNRGLTYEQYF
>TRBJ1-2|TRBV5-6
CASSRQGSYGYTF
>TRBJ1-2|TRBV12-3/TRBV12-4
CASRGQSHYGYTF
>TRBJ1-2|TRBV4-3
CASSQDRRRDGLYGYTF
>TRBJ1-3|TRBV3-1/TRBV3-2
CASSQLQGTDTIYF
>TRBJ2-5|TRBV7-9
CASSLGTSIETQYF
>TRBJ1-2|TRBV5-1
CASRRGLEPNYGYTF
>TRBJ2-5|TRBV5-1
CASSLSGSRETQYF
>TRBJ1-2|TRBV28
CASRHPPAGAYGYTF
>TRBJ1-1|TRBV18
CASSRRSGDVWTEAFF
>TRBJ2-3|TRBV7-3
CASSLISGRDLVPRLYSSTDTQYF
>TRBJ1-1|TRBV4-3
CASSLSQGYTEAFF
>TRBJ2-1|TRBV7-9
CASSYLAGDYNEQFF
>TRBJ1-2|TRBV7-9
CASSLGGQGNYGYTF
>TRBJ2-5|TRBV7-2
CASSLPSGGWGQETQYF
>TRBJ2-3|TRBV6-2/TRBV6-3
CASSPLGGISDTQYF
>TRBJ2-7|TRBV11-2
CASSSGLSNVEQYF
>TRBJ1-2|TRBV7-2
CASSPLGQGLSYGYTF
>TRBJ1-1|TRBV27
CASSLRQGNTEAFF
>TRBJ1-6|TRBV15
CATSRDRSNSPLHF